The text below deals with one T cell receptor beta chain. Its antigen is still unknown. This sample is part of a study of cytomegalovirus exposure and HLA in healthy donors. Study outcomes and limitations: Accurate HLA-A and HLA-B prediction from TCR beta sequences was reported for most subjects. Presence/absence analyses assumed roughly uniform sequencing depth across donors, which may not hold. When analyzed later, the rates of TCR association showed variation by HLA locus, with DRB1 the most and HLA-C the fewest. Specific recognition of CMV antigens was confirmed in vitro for a few chains (all CMV-associated).

The CDR3 sequence is 16 residues long. Losses at the gene ends were 4 bases for V and 6 bases for J; bases not matched to a gene: 12. In germline, CDR1 is LNHDA, CDR2 SQIVND (reference sequence). PCR employed 60 Vbeta and 13 Jbeta primers. The method was immunoSEQ multiplex PCR; TCRdb's version includes in-frame clones alone and lacks a portion of them. Of around 94,000 clones listed, around 57% are singletons. What was sequenced was PBMCs. The receptor comes from a human donor in good health. The rearrangement uses TRBV19 and TRBJ1-5; TRBD1 agrees at 7 bases. The CDR3 DNA is TGTGCCAGTAGTACCCGAAACAGGGGCGCGGCTCAGCCCCAGCATTTT. This translates into CASSTRNRGAAQPQHF.